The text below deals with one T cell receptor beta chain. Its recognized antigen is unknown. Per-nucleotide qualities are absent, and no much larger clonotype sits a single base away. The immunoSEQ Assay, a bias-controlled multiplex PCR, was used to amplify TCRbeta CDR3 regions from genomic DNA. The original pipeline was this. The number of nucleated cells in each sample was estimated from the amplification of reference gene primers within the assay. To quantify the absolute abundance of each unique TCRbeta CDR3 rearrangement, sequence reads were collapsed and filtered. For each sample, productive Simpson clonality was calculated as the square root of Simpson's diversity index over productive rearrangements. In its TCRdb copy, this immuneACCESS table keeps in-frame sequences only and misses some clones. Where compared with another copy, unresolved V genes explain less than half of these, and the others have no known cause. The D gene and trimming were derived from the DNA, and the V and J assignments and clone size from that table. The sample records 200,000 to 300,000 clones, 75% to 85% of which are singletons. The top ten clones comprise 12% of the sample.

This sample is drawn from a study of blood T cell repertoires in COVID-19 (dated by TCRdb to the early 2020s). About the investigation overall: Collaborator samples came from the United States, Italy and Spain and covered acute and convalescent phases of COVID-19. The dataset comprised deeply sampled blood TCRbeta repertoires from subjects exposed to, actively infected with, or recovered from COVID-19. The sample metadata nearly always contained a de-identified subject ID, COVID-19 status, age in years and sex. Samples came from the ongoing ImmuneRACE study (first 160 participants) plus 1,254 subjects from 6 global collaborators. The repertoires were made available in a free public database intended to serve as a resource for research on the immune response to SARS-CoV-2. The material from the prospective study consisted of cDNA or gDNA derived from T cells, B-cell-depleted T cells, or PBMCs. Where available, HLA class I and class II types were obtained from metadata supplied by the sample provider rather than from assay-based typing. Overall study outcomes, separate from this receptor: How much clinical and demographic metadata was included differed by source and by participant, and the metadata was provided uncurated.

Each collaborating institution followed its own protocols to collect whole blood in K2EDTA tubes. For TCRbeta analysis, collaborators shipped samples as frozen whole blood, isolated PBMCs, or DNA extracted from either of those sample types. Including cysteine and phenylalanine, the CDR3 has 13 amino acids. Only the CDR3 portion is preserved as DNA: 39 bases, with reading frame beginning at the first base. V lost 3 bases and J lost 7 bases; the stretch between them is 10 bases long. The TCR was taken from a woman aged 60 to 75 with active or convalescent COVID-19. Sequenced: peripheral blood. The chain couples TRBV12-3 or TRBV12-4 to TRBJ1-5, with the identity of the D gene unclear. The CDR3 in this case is CASSFEGRQPQHF. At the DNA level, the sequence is TGTGCCAGCAGTTTTGAGGGAAGACAGCCCCAGCATTTT.